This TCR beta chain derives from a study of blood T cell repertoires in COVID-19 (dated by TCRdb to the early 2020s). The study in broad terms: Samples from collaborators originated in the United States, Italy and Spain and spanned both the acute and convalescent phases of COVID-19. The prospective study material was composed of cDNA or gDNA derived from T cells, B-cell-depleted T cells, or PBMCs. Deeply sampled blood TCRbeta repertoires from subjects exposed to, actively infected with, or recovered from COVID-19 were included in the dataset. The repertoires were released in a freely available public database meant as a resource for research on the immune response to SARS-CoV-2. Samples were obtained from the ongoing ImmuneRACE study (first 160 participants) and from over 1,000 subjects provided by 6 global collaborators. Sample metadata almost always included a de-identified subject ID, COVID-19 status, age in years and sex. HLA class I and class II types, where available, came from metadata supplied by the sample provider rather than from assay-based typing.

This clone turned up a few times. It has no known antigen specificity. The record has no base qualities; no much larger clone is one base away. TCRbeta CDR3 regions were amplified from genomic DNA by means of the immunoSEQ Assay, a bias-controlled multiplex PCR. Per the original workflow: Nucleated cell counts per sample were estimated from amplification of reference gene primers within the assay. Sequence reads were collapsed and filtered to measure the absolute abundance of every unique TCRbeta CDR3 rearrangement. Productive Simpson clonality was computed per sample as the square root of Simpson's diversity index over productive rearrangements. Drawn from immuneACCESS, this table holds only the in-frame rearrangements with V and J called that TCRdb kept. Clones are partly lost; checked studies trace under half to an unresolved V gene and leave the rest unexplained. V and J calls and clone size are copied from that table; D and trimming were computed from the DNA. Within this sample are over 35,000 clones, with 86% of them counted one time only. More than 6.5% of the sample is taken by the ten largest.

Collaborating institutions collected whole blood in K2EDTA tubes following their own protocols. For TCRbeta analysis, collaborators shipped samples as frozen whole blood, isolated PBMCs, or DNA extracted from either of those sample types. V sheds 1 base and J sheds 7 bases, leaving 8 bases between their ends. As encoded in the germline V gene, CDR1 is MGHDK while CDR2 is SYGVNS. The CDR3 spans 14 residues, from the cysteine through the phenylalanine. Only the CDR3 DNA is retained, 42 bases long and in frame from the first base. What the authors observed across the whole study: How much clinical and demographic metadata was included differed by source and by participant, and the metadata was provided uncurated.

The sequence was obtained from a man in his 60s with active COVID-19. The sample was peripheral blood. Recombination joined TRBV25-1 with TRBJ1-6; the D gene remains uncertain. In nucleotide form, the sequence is TGTGCCAGCAGTGAATTAGGCGGGAATTCACCCCTCCACTTT. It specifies CASSELGGNSPLHF.